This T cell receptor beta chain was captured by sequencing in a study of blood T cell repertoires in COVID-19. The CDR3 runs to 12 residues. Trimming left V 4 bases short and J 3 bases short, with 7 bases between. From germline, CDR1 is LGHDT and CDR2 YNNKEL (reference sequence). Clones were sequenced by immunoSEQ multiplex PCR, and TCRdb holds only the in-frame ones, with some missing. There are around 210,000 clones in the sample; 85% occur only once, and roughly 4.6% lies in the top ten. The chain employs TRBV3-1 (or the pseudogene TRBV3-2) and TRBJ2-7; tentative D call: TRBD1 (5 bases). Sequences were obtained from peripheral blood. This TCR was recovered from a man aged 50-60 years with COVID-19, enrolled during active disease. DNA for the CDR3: TGTGCCAGCAGCCTAGACAGCTACGAGCAGTACTTC. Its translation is CASSLDSYEQYF.